Shown below are 27 T cell receptor beta chains from a single sample sequenced in a study of blood T cell repertoires in COVID-19. Here immunoSEQ multiplex PCR was the method, and the copy in TCRdb shows in-frame clones only, minus some. The sample includes about 180,000 clones, more than 65% seen only once; the top ten take about 5.8%. Sample: PBMCs or T cells enriched from blood (not recorded which). These TCRs come from a woman aged 40 to 55 with acute COVID-19.

V gene TRBV28 combines with J gene TRBJ2-2, with 7 bases identical to TRBD2. This CDR3 contains 15 residues. V was pared by 3 bases and J by 2 bases, with 3 bases of the junction left unmatched. Germline V lookup: CDR1 MDHEN, CDR2 SYDVKM. The CDR3 sequence is CASSFAGANTGELFF. The CDR3 DNA sequence: TGTGCCAGCAGTTTTGCGGGAGCCAACACCGGGGAGCTGTTTTTT.

V usage is TRBV10-3 and J usage is TRBJ2-3, with 14 bases that match TRBD2. This CDR3 has 17 residues. CDR1 and CDR2 from the germline V gene are ENHRY and SYGVKD. With V trimmed by 2 bases and J by 6 bases, 7 bases remained unmatched. CDR3 sequence: CAISEPTGLAGADTQYF. Here the CDR3 DNA reads TGTGCCATCAGTGAGCCCACGGGACTAGCGGGAGCGGATACGCAGTATTTT.

The V call is TRBV7-6, the J call TRBJ2-3, with D tentatively TRBD2 (7 bases). Germline values: CDR1 SGHVS, CDR2 FNYEAQ. V lost 5 bases and J lost 5, with 17 bases in between. The CDR3 spans 15 residues. The CDR3 sequence: CASSGGGGAGDTQYF. The CDR3 coding sequence is TGTGCCAGCAGCGGCGGGGGCGGGGCGGGAGATACGCAGTATTTT.

This sequence joins TRBV2 and TRBJ1-6; D is uncertain. Trimming left V 6 bases short and J 0 bases short, with 6 bases between. The CDR3 has 14 residues. In germline, CDR1 is SNHLY, CDR2 FYNNEI. The chain's CDR3 is CASRGSSYNSPLHF. The CDR3, as DNA: TGTGCCAGCAGAGGGAGCTCCTATAATTCACCCCTCCACTTT. Based on the CDR3 plus reference TRBV2 and TRBJ1-6, the full variable domain is EPEVTQTPSHQVTQMGQEVILRCVPISNHLYFYWYRQILGQKVEFLVSFYNNEISEKSEIFDDQFSVERPDGSNFTLKIRSTKLEDSAMYFCASRGSSYNSPLHFGNGTRLTVT.

The CDR3 DNA sequence: TGTGCCACCAGCAGAGGTCGCTCTAGCGGGAGGGCCTCCGATGAGCAGTTCTTC. Residues: CATSRGRSSGRASDEQFF. V gene TRBV15 combines with J gene TRBJ2-1; 12 bases match TRBD2. CDR1 and CDR2 from the germline V gene are LNHNV and YYDKDF (reference sequence). Trimming cost V 1 base and J 8 bases; bases outside gene matches: 12. The CDR3 consists of 18 residues.

This clone was detected once. Other DNA sequences in the same sample also yield this CDR3. The chain employs TRBV5-1 and TRBJ1-1, with unresolved D. V was trimmed by 1 base and J by 2 bases, leaving 6 bases between them. The germline V gene has CDR1 SGHRS and CDR2 YFSETQ. The CDR3 loop spans 13 amino acids. CDR3 protein: CASSLQENTEAFF. The CDR3 DNA sequence: TGCGCCAGCAGCTTGCAGGAAAACACTGAAGCTTTCTTT.

The chain is built from TRBV10-3 and TRBJ2-2; 7 bases align to TRBD2. There are 17 residues in the CDR3. Germline V gene sequence: CDR1 ENHRY, CDR2 SYGVKD. Losses at the gene ends were 4 bases for V and 2 bases for J; bases not matched to a gene: 10. The CDR3 is CAISGGGAGSNTGELFF. DNA of the CDR3: TGTGCCATCAGTGGGGGAGGGGCGGGAAGCAACACCGGGGAGCTGTTTTTT.

The chain has TRBV27 and TRBJ2-2; a weak D match, TRBD2 (6 bases). Germline V gene sequence: CDR1 MNHEY, CDR2 SMNVEV (reference sequence). There are 16 residues in the CDR3. Deletions cut 5 bases from V and 3 bases from J, with 16 bases between. The CDR3 loop is CASSQSGEWDTGELFF. The CDR3 region has the DNA TGTGCCAGCAGTCAATCGGGGGAGTGGGACACCGGGGAGCTGTTTTTT.

The rearrangement uses TRBV6-5 and TRBJ1-4; 7 nucleotides align to TRBD1. After removal of 8 bases from V and 3 bases from J, the junction contained 3 bases not matched to a gene. This CDR3 is 13 amino acids long. The germline V gene has CDR1 MNHEY and CDR2 SVGAGI. In nucleotides, the CDR3 is TGTGCCAGCCTCGGGACAGCTAATGAAAAACTGTTTTTT. This codes for CASLGTANEKLFF.

The V call is TRBV13, the J call TRBJ2-3; 9 nucleotides line up with TRBD2. The V and J ends lost 5 bases and 3 bases, in that order; junction bases with no gene match: 15. CDR3 length equals 18 residues. Germline CDR1 is PRHDT and CDR2 is FYEKMQ (reference sequence). CDR3 amino acids: CASSPRSSGSLGTDTQYF. The DNA of the CDR3 is TGTGCCAGCAGCCCACGGAGTAGCGGGAGTCTTGGGACAGATACGCAGTATTTT.

The V and J genes are TRBV25-1 and TRBJ2-7, with D unresolved. Germline V gives CDR1 MGHDK, CDR2 SYGVNS. Trimming took 3 bases from V and 8 from J, leaving 14 bases between them. This CDR3 has 13 amino acids. In nucleotides, the CDR3 is TGTGCCAGCAGTGATAGTCGCGGAGCAAAGCAGTACTTC. Its protein product is CASSDSRGAKQYF.

The chain carries TRBV4-2 and TRBJ2-1; tentative D call: TRBD2 (5 bases). The CDR3 totals 14 residues. V was pared by 1 base and J by 4 bases, with 8 bases between. Germline values: CDR1 LGHNA, CDR2 YNFKEQ. The CDR3 nucleotides are TGTGCCAGCAGCCAAGGGTCGGGATACAATGAGCAGTTCTTC. Encoded protein: CASSQGSGYNEQFF.

The chain combines TRBV7-2 with TRBJ2-5, with TRBD2 matching over 10 bases. Germline V gene data show CDR1 as SGHTA and CDR2 as FQGNSA. CDR3 size: 16 residues. J gave up 3 bases and V 4 bases, and 8 bases lay outside the gene matches. This chain's CDR3 is CASSSPPLAGEETQYF. In nucleotides, the CDR3 is TGTGCCAGCAGCTCCCCCCCTCTAGCGGGAGAAGAGACCCAGTACTTC. Based on the CDR3 plus reference TRBV7-2 and TRBJ2-5, the full variable domain is GAGVSQSPSNKVTEKGKDVELRCDPISGHTALYWYRQSLGQGLEFLIYFQGNSAPDKSGLPSDRFSAERTGGSVSTLTIQRTQQEDSAVYLCASSSPPLAGEETQYFGPGTRLLVL.

This clone was observed a single time. V usage is TRBV5-6 and J usage is TRBJ2-4; 8 bases fit TRBD1. Germline trimming cut 4 bases from V and 10 bases from J; bases unmatched to any gene: 13. This CDR3 is 15 amino acids long. Germline V gene lookup returns CDR1 SGHDT and CDR2 YYEEEE. The chain's CDR3 is CASSAGQGYSKIQYF. DNA for the CDR3: TGTGCCAGCAGCGCCGGACAGGGCTACTCAAAGATTCAGTACTTC.

This sequence joins TRBV7-9 and TRBJ2-1, with 8 positions matching TRBD2. Unmatched junction bases numbered 4, after V lost 5 bases and J lost 1 base. The germline V gene encodes CDR1 SEHNR and CDR2 FQNEAQ (reference sequence). The length of the CDR3 is 15 residues. The DNA for the CDR3 is TGTGCCAGCAGCGGCAGCGGGAGATCCTACAATGAGCAGTTCTTC. It codes for CASSGSGRSYNEQFF.

This clone appeared a single time. The CDR3, as DNA: TGCAGCGTTGGGGGGAGGGATGAGCAGTTCTTC. Its protein product is CSVGGRDEQFF. The rearrangement uses TRBV29-1 and TRBJ2-1, with 7 nucleotides matching TRBD2. The length of the CDR3 is 11 residues. V lost 4 bases and J lost 8; bases outside the gene matches: 2. Germline loops: CDR1 SQVTM, CDR2 ANQGSEA.

The chain is built from TRBV18 and TRBJ2-3; D is possibly TRBD2 (6 bases). V lost 1 base and J lost 2, with 7 bases in between. The CDR3 extends over 14 amino acids. Germline values: CDR1 KGHSH, CDR2 LQKENI. The CDR3 DNA sequence: TGTGCCAGCTCACCACAGCGGGCCACAGATACGCAGTATTTT. It translates to CASSPQRATDTQYF.

The J gene is TRBJ2-5, the V gene TRBV7-3, with TRBD2 identical over 8 bases. V lost 1 base and J lost 5; bases outside the gene matches: 6. This CDR3 is 15 amino acids long. Germline loops: CDR1 SGHTA, CDR2 FQGTGA. This CDR3 is CASSLSSGRDETQYF. DNA of the CDR3: TGTGCCAGCAGCTTAAGCAGCGGGAGAGATGAGACCCAGTACTTC.

This chain uses TRBV13 with TRBJ2-5, with TRBD2 matching 7 bases. The CDR3 totals 13 residues. Germline V CDR1 and CDR2: PRHDT, FYEKMQ (reference sequence). V shed 5 bases, J shed 4 bases, and the junction held 4 bases outside the gene matches. The CDR3 nucleotides are TGTGCCAGCAGCCGATGGGGGGGAGAGACCCAGTACTTC. This codes for CASSRWGGETQYF.

The chain joins TRBV6-6 to TRBJ1-2, with D possibly being TRBD1 (6 bases). Between the trimmed V and J ends, which lost 6 bases and 0 bases, there was a span of 29 bases. Germline loops: CDR1 MNHNY, CDR2 SVGAGI (reference sequence). CDR3 length: 20 residues. The CDR3 here is CASSRGGGPLILLANYGYTF. CDR3 sequence (DNA): TGTGCCAGCAGCCGAGGGGGGGGACCCTTGATTCTTTTAGCTAACTATGGCTACACCTTC.

V usage is TRBV7-9 and J usage is TRBJ2-7; D is uncertain. Germline CDR1 SEHNR, CDR2 FQNEAQ (reference sequence). The CDR3 loop spans 14 amino acids. V shed 0 bases and J shed 5 bases, with 11 bases lying between them. CDR3 sequence reads: CASSLAGYADEQYF. The CDR3 nucleotides are TGTGCCAGCAGCTTAGCCGGGTATGCCGACGAGCAGTACTTC.

Here the CDR3 reads CASSLAGLVMMRFF. Written as DNA, the CDR3 is TGTGCCAGCAGCTTAGCGGGACTAGTGATGATGCGGTTCTTC. The chain carries TRBV11-2 and TRBJ2-1; 8 nucleotides match TRBD2. The CDR3 consists of 14 residues. Germline V CDR1 and CDR2: SGHAT, FQNNGV. The ends lost 1 base at V and 15 bases at J; junction bases unmatched: 11.

This sequence joins TRBV7-9 and TRBJ2-7; 8 bases are a match to TRBD2. The CDR3 runs to 14 residues. Germline V gene sequence: CDR1 SEHNR, CDR2 FQNEAQ (reference sequence). V lost 5 bases to trimming and J lost 1 base; unmatched junction nucleotides: 4. The CDR3 DNA reads TGTGCCAGCAGCGTCGGGACTAGGTCCTACGAGCAGTACTTC. Its protein is CASSVGTRSYEQYF.

V is TRBV27 and J is TRBJ2-2; TRBD2 aligns across 7 bases. The CDR3 covers 16 residues. Per the germline V gene, CDR1 is MNHEY and CDR2 is SMNVEV (reference sequence). Losses at the gene ends were 5 bases for V and 0 bases for J; bases not matched to a gene: 6. CDR3 nucleotides: TGTGCCAGCAGTCCCCGCGGGGGATCGAACACCGGGGAGCTGTTTTTT. It translates to CASSPRGGSNTGELFF.

This chain links TRBV12-3 or TRBV12-4 with TRBJ1-3; possibly TRBD1 for D (6 bases). Trimming cost V 7 bases and J 2 bases, with 6 bases left between them. The CDR3 runs 12 residues. The CDR3 spells CASTGAGNTIYF. The CDR3 DNA reads TGTGCCAGCACAGGGGCTGGAAACACCATATATTTT.

This chain uses TRBV19 with TRBJ2-7; possibly TRBD2 for D (5 bases). Germline CDR1 and CDR2: LNHDA and SQIVND (reference sequence). This CDR3 spans 15 amino acids. CDR3 DNA: TGTCTCCGATCCCCCAGCCGAGCGGTAACCTACGAGCAGTACGTC. As protein: CLRSPSRAVTYEQYV.

This sequence joins TRBV6-5 and TRBJ2-1, with TRBD2 matching 9 bases. The J segment lost 9 bases and the V segment lost 4 bases, leaving 4 bases of the junction unmatched. The CDR3 is 13 residues long. Per the germline V gene, CDR1 is MNHEY and CDR2 is SVGAGI. CDR3 residues: CASSLAGEGEQFF. The CDR3 DNA sequence: TGTGCCAGCAGTTTAGCGGGAGAGGGTGAGCAGTTCTTC.